This T cell receptor (beta chain) is drawn from a study of T-cell memory formation after mild COVID-19. Study-wide results and limits: Mostly located in CM and EM were contracting CD4+ clones, with contracting CD8+ clones located in EMRA.

Trimming removed 0 bases at V and 1 base at J, with 7 bases between. Looked up from germline, CDR1 is SGHDT and CDR2 is YYEEEE. The CDR3 is 14 amino acids. Sample barcodes and UMIs were carried by the TCR alpha and TCR beta cDNA libraries that 5'RACE generated with constant-segment primers. MiXCR was run by TCRdb on the 5' RACE reads, yielding one entry per CDR3 protein. The sample lists 100,000 to 150,000 distinct CDR3 sequences; approximately 15% were seen once. This clonotype was recorded at least ten times. Its target is unknown. The V gene is TRBV5-6, the J gene TRBJ2-5; D is ambiguous. The specimen was PBMCs or a T cell subset sorted from them (not recorded which). The sequence derives from a man aged 18 to 30 who had mild COVID-19 (a few samples of this study predate the infection). Cell type and time point are not known. CDR3 nucleotide sequence: TGTGCCAGCAGCTTGGTAGCAATCCAAGAGACCCAGTACTTC. Protein: CASSLVAIQETQYF.